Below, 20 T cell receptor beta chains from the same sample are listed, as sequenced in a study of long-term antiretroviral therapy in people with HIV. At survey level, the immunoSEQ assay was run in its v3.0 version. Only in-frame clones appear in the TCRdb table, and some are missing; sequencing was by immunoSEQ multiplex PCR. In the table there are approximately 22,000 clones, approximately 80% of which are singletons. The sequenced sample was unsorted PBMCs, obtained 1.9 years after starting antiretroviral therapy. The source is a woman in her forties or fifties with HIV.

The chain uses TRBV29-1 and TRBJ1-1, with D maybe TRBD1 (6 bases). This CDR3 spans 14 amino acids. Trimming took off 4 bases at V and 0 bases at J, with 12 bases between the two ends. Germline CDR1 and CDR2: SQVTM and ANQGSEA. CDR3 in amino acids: CSVAGGRVNTEAFF. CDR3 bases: TGCAGCGTTGCTGGGGGGCGGGTGAACACTGAAGCTTTCTTT.

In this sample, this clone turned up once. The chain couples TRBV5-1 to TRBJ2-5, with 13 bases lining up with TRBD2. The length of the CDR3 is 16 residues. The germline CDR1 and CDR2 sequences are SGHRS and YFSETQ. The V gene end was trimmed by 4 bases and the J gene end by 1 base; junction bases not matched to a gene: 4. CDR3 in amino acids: CASSPGLAGAQETQYF. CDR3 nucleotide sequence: TGCGCCAGCAGCCCAGGACTAGCGGGGGCCCAAGAGACCCAGTACTTC.

CDR3 DNA sequence: TGTGCCAGCAGCAGCATTTGGGAGACCCAGTACTTC. As protein: CASSSIWETQYF. This rearrangement joins TRBV7-8 to TRBJ2-5; D unresolved. Germline-derived CDR1 and CDR2 are SGHVS and FQNEAQ. CDR3 size: 12 residues. Trimming cost V 5 bases and J 5 bases, with 9 bases left between them.

The CDR3 coding sequence is TGTGCCAGAAGCCCCCTAGGTGACAGGACATACGAGCAGTACTTC. Protein sequence: CARSPLGDRTYEQYF. The rearrangement joins TRBV5-3 to TRBJ2-7, with D perhaps TRBD1 (6 bases). TRBV5-3 is recorded as an ORF, its role being uncertain. With 4 bases removed from V and 4 bases from J, the gap between germline ends came to 18 bases. The CDR3 has 15 residues.

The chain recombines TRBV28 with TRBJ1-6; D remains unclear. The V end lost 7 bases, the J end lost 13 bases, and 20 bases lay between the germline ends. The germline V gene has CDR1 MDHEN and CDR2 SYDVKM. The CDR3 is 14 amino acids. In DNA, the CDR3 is TGTGCCAGCACCCCCAGAGGGTCTGGTTCGCCCCTCCACTTT. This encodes CASTPRGSGSPLHF.

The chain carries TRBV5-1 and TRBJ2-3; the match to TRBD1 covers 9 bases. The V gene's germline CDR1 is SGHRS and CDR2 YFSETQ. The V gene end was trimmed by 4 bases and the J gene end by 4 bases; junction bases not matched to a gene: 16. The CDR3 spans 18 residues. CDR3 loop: CASSTRENRDREADTQYF. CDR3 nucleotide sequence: TGCGCCAGCAGCACCCGCGAAAACCGGGACAGGGAAGCAGATACGCAGTATTTT.

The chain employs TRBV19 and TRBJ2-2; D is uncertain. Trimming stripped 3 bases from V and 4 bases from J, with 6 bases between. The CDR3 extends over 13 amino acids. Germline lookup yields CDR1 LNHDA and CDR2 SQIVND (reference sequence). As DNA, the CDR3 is TGTGCCAGTAGTATTCAGACCACCGGGGAGCTGTTTTTT. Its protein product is CASSIQTTGELFF.

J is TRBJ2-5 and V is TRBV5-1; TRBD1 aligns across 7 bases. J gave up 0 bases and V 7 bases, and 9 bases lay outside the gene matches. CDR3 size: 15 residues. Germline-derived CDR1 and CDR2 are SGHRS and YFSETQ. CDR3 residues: CASRTGTAYQETQYF. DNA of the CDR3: TGCGCCAGCCGAACCGGGACAGCGTACCAAGAGACCCAGTACTTC.

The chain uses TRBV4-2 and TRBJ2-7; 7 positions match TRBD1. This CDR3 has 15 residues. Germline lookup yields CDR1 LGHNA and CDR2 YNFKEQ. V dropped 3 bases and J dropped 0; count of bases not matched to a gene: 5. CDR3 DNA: TGTGCCAGCAGCCAGACAGGGAGTAGCTCCTACGAGCAGTACTTC. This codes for CASSQTGSSSYEQYF.

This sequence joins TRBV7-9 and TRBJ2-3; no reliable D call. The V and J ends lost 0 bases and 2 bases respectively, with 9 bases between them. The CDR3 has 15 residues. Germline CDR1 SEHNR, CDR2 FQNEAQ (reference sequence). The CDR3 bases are TGTGCCAGCAGCTTAGCAGGGTCCAACACAGATACGCAGTATTTT. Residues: CASSLAGSNTDTQYF.

This CDR3 is CASRYLSRVRREIQETQYF. The CDR3 DNA sequence: TGTGCCAGCAGGTATCTTTCCAGGGTCCGACGCGAAATTCAAGAGACCCAGTACTTC. V gene TRBV28 combines with J gene TRBJ2-5; D perhaps matches TRBD1 (5 bases). Trimming removed 6 bases at V and 2 bases at J, with 28 bases between. The CDR3 has 19 residues. CDR1 is MDHEN, CDR2 SYDVKM, per germline.

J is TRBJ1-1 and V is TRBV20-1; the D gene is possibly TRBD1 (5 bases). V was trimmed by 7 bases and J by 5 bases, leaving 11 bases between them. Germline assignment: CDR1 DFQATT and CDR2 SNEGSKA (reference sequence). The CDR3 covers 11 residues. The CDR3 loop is CSVTRATEAFF. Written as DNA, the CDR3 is TGCAGTGTTACCAGGGCTACTGAAGCTTTCTTT.

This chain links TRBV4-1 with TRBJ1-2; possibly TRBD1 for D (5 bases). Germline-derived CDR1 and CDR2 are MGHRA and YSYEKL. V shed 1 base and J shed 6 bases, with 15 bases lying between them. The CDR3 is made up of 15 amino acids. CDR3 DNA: TGCGCCAGCAGCCAAGGGGGATCCGGGGGAGATGGCTACACCTTC. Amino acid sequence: CASSQGGSGGDGYTF.

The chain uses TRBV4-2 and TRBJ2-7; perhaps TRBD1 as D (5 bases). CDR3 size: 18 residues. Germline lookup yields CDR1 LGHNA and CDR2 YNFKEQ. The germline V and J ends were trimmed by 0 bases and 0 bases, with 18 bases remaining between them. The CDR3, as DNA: TGTGCCAGCAGCCAAGATCTTGGGGCTTCGACAGTCTCCTACGAGCAGTACTTC. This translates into CASSQDLGASTVSYEQYF.

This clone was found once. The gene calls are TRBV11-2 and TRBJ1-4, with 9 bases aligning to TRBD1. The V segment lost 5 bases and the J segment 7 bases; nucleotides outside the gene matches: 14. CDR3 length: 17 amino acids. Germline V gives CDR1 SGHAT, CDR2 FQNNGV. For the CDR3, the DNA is TGTGCCAGCAGCCCTTATGGGGTCGGGACAGGGCGTGAAAAACTGTTTTTT. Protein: CASSPYGVGTGREKLFF.

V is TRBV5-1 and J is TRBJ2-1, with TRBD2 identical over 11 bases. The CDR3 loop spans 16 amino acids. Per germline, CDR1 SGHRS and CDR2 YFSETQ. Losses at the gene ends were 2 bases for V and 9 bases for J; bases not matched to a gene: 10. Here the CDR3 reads CASSFLAGGPRREQFF. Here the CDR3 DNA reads TGCGCCAGCAGCTTTTTAGCGGGGGGGCCACGTCGTGAGCAGTTCTTC. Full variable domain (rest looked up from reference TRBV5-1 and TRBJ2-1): KAGVTQTPRYLIKTRGQQVTLSCSPISGHRSVSWYQQTPGQGLQFLFEYFSETQRNKGNFPGRFSGRQFSNSRSEMNVSTLELGDSALYLCASSFLAGGPRREQFFGPGTRLTVL.

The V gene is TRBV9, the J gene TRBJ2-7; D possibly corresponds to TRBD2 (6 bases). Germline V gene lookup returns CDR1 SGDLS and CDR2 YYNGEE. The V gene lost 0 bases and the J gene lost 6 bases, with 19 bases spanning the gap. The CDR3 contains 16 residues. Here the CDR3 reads CASSVADFGGTGEQYF. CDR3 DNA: TGTGCCAGCAGCGTAGCTGATTTTGGAGGGACGGGCGAGCAGTACTTC.

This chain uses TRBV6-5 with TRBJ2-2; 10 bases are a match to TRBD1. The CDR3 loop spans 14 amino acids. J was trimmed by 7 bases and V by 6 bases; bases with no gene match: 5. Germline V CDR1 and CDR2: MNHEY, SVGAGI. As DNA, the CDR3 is TGTGCCAGCAGACGGACAGGGGGAAGCGGGGAGCTGTTTTTT. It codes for CASRRTGGSGELFF.

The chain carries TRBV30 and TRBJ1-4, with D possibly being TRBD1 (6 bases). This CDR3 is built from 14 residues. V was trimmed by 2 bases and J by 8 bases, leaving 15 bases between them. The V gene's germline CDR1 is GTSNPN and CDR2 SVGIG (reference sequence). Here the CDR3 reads CAWSNGQKGEKLFF. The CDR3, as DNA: TGTGCCTGGAGTAACGGACAGAAGGGGGAAAAACTGTTTTTT.

CDR3 sequence: CASSPPRRGSGQPQHF. Here the CDR3 DNA reads TGTGCCAGCAGTCCCCCGCGGAGGGGTTCGGGTCAGCCCCAGCATTTT. The chain combines TRBV28 with TRBJ1-5; possible D gene TRBD1, 5 bases. The CDR3 covers 16 residues. V shed 5 bases and J shed 6 bases, with 20 bases lying between them. The germline V gene encodes CDR1 MDHEN and CDR2 SYDVKM.